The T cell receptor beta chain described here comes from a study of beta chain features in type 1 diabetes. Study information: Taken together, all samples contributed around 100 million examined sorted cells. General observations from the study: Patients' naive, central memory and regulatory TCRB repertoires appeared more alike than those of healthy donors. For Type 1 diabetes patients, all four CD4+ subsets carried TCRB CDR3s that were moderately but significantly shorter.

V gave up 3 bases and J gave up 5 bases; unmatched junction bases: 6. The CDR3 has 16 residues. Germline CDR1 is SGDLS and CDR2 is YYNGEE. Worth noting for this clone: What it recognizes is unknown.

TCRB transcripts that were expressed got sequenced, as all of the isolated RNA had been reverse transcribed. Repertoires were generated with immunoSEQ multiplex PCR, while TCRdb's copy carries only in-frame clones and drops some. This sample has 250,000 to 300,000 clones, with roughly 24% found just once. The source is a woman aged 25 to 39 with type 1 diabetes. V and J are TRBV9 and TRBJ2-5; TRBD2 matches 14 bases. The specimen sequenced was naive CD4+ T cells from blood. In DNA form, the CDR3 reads TGTGCCAGCAGCGAGGGGACTAGCGGGAGAGGGGAGACCCAGTACTTC. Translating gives CASSEGTSGRGETQYF.